This T cell receptor beta chain is drawn from a study of blood T cell repertoires in COVID-19. For the study at large: The origin of the acute and convalescent COVID-19 samples was the United States, Italy and Spain.

Original analysis: The authors estimated nucleated cell counts from reference gene primer amplification. Profiling relied on immunoSEQ multiplex PCR, and the TCRdb table lists in-frame clones only, not all of them. D and trimming come from the DNA, and the V and J calls and clone size come from that table. The sample has 250,000 or so clones, more than 75% seen once. This clone was counted only a few times. The source of this sequence is a man aged 40-50 years with active or convalescent COVID-19. Sequencing was done on a sample of peripheral blood.

DNA of the CDR3: TGTGCCAGCAGTCCGGGACACAACAATGAGCAGTTCTTC. Protein sequence: CASSPGHNNEQFF. The chain has TRBV12-3 or TRBV12-4 and TRBJ2-1, with D tentatively TRBD1 (6 bases). V was trimmed by 5 bases and J by 5 bases, leaving 10 bases between them. The CDR3 extends over 13 amino acids.